The subject of this entry is one TCR beta chain. The data derive from a study of cytomegalovirus exposure and HLA in healthy donors. This CDR3 is 14 amino acids long. The germline V gene encodes CDR1 SGHAT and CDR2 FQNNGV. V was clipped by 5 bases and J by 6 bases, with 16 bases between them. PCR used 60 Vbeta primers and 13 Jbeta primers. Here immunoSEQ multiplex PCR was the method, and the copy in TCRdb shows in-frame clones only, minus some. This sample has around 100,000 clones, with less than 85% found just once. The sample was PBMCs. The chain is built from TRBV11-2 and TRBJ1-1, with D possibly matching TRBD1 (6 bases). This sequence originates from a man in his late teens or twenties in good health and CMV-seronegative. The CDR3 coding sequence is TGTGCCAGCAGCCCCGGGACAAACTTCGCTGAAGCTTTCTTT. Protein: CASSPGTNFAEAFF.